The clone carrying this T cell receptor (beta chain) was recorded a few times. As yet, its antigen is unknown. The CDR3 runs 13 residues. Trimming pared 4 bases from V and 2 bases from J, leaving 8 bases between. The germline V gene encodes CDR1 SGHRS and CDR2 YFSETQ. These data belong to a study of read filtering for tumor transcriptome and immune sequencing. The library was built from approximately 400 ng RNA with molecular barcoded adaptors for alpha/delta and beta/gamma chains. Each CDR3 protein is one row after TCRdb ran MiXCR on the reads. This sample has around 30,000 distinct CDR3 sequences, with 18% found just once. Overall study results and limits: Approximately 82% of IR-seq clonotypes had a single read, yet these held about 3.4% of reads.

Specimen: a population of CD138-negative cells sorted from bone marrow. J is TRBJ2-3 and V is TRBV5-1; D not certain. This sequence originates from a donor at least 40 years old with multiple myeloma. CDR3 loop: CASSPGVTDTQYF. CDR3 nucleotides: TGCGCCAGCAGCCCGGGCGTCACAGATACGCAGTATTTT.